Listed below are T cell receptor beta chains from one sample, sequenced in a study of blood T cell repertoires in COVID-19. The assay was immunoSEQ multiplex PCR, and TCRdb's table has in-frame clones only and misses some. The table has tens of thousands of clones, under 85% seen once. The sample taken for sequencing was peripheral blood. The receptor set was obtained from a human donor in a cohort sampled during active COVID-19. Each CDR3 is given with its conserved first and last residue. The D gene is left open where the match is weak. Rows may omit the clone size; those that give it use once, few, many or a size class.

d_gene,v_gene,j_gene,abundance,CDR3nt,CDR3aa
NA,TRBV24-1,TRBJ2-3,NA,TGTGCCACCAGTGATTCTTCGACCCCTGGGGGGACGCAGTATTTT,CATSDSSTPGGTQYF
NA,TRBV10-3,TRBJ1-5,NA,TGTGCCATCAGTGATGTCAGGGGTGGCAATCAGCCCCAGCATTTT,CAISDVRGGNQPQHF
TRBD2,TRBV5-8,TRBJ2-2,NA,TGTGCCAGCAGGTGGGGACTAACGAACACCGGGGAGCTGTTTTTT,CASRWGLTNTGELFF
TRBD1,TRBV24-1,TRBJ2-1,NA,TGTGCCACCAGTGGGGACAGCTACAATGAGCAGTTCTTC,CATSGDSYNEQFF
TRBD2,TRBV5-4,TRBJ2-5,NA,TGTGCCAGCAGCCAAGGACTAGCGGGGGGCGGAGGGGAGACCCAGTACTTC,CASSQGLAGGGGETQYF
NA,TRBV18,TRBJ2-5,once,TGTGCCAGCTCCCCGGGACTGGAGGGGGAGACCCAGTACTTC,CASSPGLEGETQYF
TRBD2,TRBV4-1,TRBJ2-1,few,TGCGCCAGCAGCCAGGGGCTAGCGGGTAACAATGAGCAGTTCTTC,CASSQGLAGNNEQFF
NA,TRBV6-5,TRBJ1-5,NA,TGTGCCAGCAGTTACTCTTACGATTCGGGACAGCCCCAGCATTTT,CASSYSYDSGQPQHF
NA,TRBV6-5,TRBJ1-3,NA,TGTGCCAGCAGTCGGGGCTCTGGAAACACCATATATTTT,CASSRGSGNTIYF
NA,TRBV7-2,TRBJ2-5,NA,TGTGCCAGCAGCTCAGGGACTTACGGTGGGACCCAGTACTTC,CASSSGTYGGTQYF
NA,TRBV19,TRBJ2-7,NA,TGTGCCAGTAGGGACACCCTCGAGCAGTACTTC,CASRDTLEQYF
NA,TRBV5-1,TRBJ1-1,NA,TGCGCCAGCAGCGGTACTCAGGGTAGCACTGAAGCTTTCTTT,CASSGTQGSTEAFF
NA,TRBV4-2,TRBJ1-4,NA,TGTGCCAGCAGCTCGGGAGGGGGAGACCGAAATGAAAAACTGTTTTTT,CASSSGGGDRNEKLFF
NA,TRBV7-9,TRBJ1-6,once,TGTGCCAGCAGCTTAGGGCAGGTTAATTCACCCCTCCACTTT,CASSLGQVNSPLHF
TRBD2,TRBV5-1,TRBJ2-2,NA,TGCGCCAGCAGCTCTATACGGACTAGCGGGGACACCGGGGAGCTGTTTTTT,CASSSIRTSGDTGELFF
TRBD2,TRBV27,TRBJ2-5,NA,TGTGCCAGCTCCCACCGGGGGACTAGCGGGGGCTGGGAGACCCAGTACTTC,CASSHRGTSGGWETQYF
NA,TRBV2,TRBJ1-5,few,TGTGCCAGCAGCCAATACGGACCCCGGGAGCAGCCCCAGCATTTT,CASSQYGPREQPQHF
TRBD1,TRBV5-1,TRBJ1-2,NA,TGCGCCAGCAGCGGAGGGGACAGGGGGCATGGCTACACCTTC,CASSGGDRGHGYTF
TRBD1,TRBV5-5,TRBJ2-5,NA,TGTGCCAGCAGCCCAGGGGGCCAGGTGGAGACCCAGTACTTC,CASSPGGQVETQYF
NA,TRBV6-5,TRBJ2-7,once,TGTGCCAGCAGTATCGGACAGTTTCCCTACGAGCAGTACTTC,CASSIGQFPYEQYF
NA,TRBV6-1,TRBJ2-7,NA,TGTGCCAGCAGTGACCCGGGGGGCGCCGCGTCCTACGAGCAGTACTTC,CASSDPGGAASYEQYF
TRBD2,TRBV5-1,TRBJ2-1,NA,TGCGCCAGCAGCTTCGAGCGGGACTCCTACAATGAGCAGTTCTTC,CASSFERDSYNEQFF
TRBD2,TRBV15,TRBJ2-5,NA,TGTGCCACCAGCAGAGACCCTAGCGGGCAAGAGACCCAGTACTTC,CATSRDPSGQETQYF
TRBD1,TRBV29-1,TRBJ1-2,NA,TGCAGCGTTGAAGATCCGGGGACAGTCTATGGCTACACCTTC,CSVEDPGTVYGYTF
TRBD1,TRBV2,TRBJ2-1,once,TGTGCCAGCAGTGAGGGACAGAGCTCCTACAATGAGCAGTTCTTC,CASSEGQSSYNEQFF